Presented here are 10 T cell receptor beta chains from one specimen sequenced in a study of CD4 T cells in relation to SARS-CoV-2 and coronaviruses. The unexposed donors gave CD4+ T cells in 2011-2018, prior to COVID-19. CD4+ T cells were isolated from the cells after around 11 days of culture. Clones were sequenced by immunoSEQ multiplex PCR, and TCRdb holds only the in-frame ones, with some missing. The sample includes roughly 25,000 clones, about four fifths of them seen just once. Their antigens remain unidentified. Sequences were obtained from CD4+ T cells from PBMCs, cultured in vitro. The receptors shown here come from a human donor in good health.

The chain recombines TRBV3-1 (or the pseudogene TRBV3-2) with TRBJ1-5; no definite D call. Trimming took off 4 bases at V and 4 bases at J, with 8 bases between the two ends. CDR3 length equals 13 residues. CDR1 and CDR2 from the germline V gene are LGHDT and YNNKEL (reference sequence). The CDR3 DNA follows: TGTGCCAGCAGCCGGGCAGATAATCAGCCCCAGCATTTT. Its translation is CASSRADNQPQHF.

This rearrangement joins TRBV4-2 to TRBJ2-5; 10 positions match TRBD2. V was clipped by 1 base and J by 1 base; unmatched bases: 3. Germline V gene lookup returns CDR1 LGHNA and CDR2 YNFKEQ. The CDR3 spans 16 residues. The CDR3 DNA sequence: TGTGCCAGCAGCCAAGCTCCTAGCGGGAGCCAAGAGACCCAGTACTTC. Translating gives CASSQAPSGSQETQYF.

The V gene is TRBV5-6, the J gene TRBJ2-3, with D tentatively TRBD1 or TRBD2 (5 bases each). CDR1 and CDR2 (germline): SGHDT, YYEEEE. The CDR3 length is 15 residues. With 0 bases removed from V and 1 base from J, the gap between germline ends came to 9 bases. The CDR3 region is CASSLVKGRTDTQYF. The CDR3 DNA reads TGTGCCAGCAGCTTGGTAAAGGGACGCACAGATACGCAGTATTTT.

This clone was counted a single time. The chain joins TRBV19 to TRBJ2-3, with 8 bases matching TRBD2. The trim removed 5 bases at V and 0 bases at J, leaving 4 bases unmatched. The CDR3 contains 15 residues. Germline CDR1 and CDR2: LNHDA and SQIVND (reference sequence). The CDR3 loop reads CASSPGTRSTDTQYF. In DNA form, the CDR3 reads TGTGCCAGTAGTCCCGGGACTAGGAGCACAGATACGCAGTATTTT.

The rearrangement joins TRBV19 to TRBJ1-2; no firm D call. CDR1 and CDR2 (germline): LNHDA, SQIVND (reference sequence). Trimming pared 1 base from V and 7 bases from J, leaving 10 bases between. The CDR3 length is 13 residues. The CDR3 spells CASSIGAGPGYTF. DNA for the CDR3: TGTGCCAGTAGTATAGGGGCAGGCCCTGGCTACACCTTC.

The genes are TRBV5-8 and TRBJ1-3; the match to TRBD1 covers 9 bases. V dropped 4 bases and J dropped 9; count of bases not matched to a gene: 8. The CDR3 has 14 amino acids. Germline V CDR1 and CDR2: SGHTS, YDEGEE. CDR3 sequence (DNA): TGTGCCAGCAGCCCTAGGACAGGGGAGGCCACCATATATTTT. Translated: CASSPRTGEATIYF.

The chain links TRBV5-1 to TRBJ1-4, with 7 positions matching TRBD1. The CDR3 has 15 residues. The ends lost 4 bases at V and 0 bases at J; junction bases unmatched: 3. Germline CDR1 SGHRS, CDR2 YFSETQ. The CDR3 is CASSTQGATNEKLFF. DNA of the CDR3: TGCGCCAGCAGCACTCAGGGGGCAACTAATGAAAAACTGTTTTTT.

CDR3 sequence reads: CASSVEQGANNEQFF. The CDR3 DNA is TGTGCCAGCAGCGTGGAACAGGGGGCAAACAATGAGCAGTTCTTC. The chain recombines TRBV9 with TRBJ2-1; 9 positions match TRBD1. Trimming cost V 2 bases and J 5 bases; bases outside gene matches: 5. The CDR3 spans 15 residues. In germline, CDR1 is SGDLS, CDR2 YYNGEE.

The chain has TRBV3-1 (or the pseudogene TRBV3-2) and TRBJ2-3; D perhaps matches TRBD1 (5 bases). The length of the CDR3 is 13 residues. V shed 0 bases and J shed 4 bases, with 5 bases lying between them. The V gene's germline CDR1 is LGHDT and CDR2 YNNKEL (reference sequence). The CDR3 loop reads CASSQEGADTQYF. The CDR3 DNA follows: TGTGCCAGCAGCCAAGAAGGGGCAGATACGCAGTATTTT.

This chain uses TRBV9 with TRBJ2-1; D perhaps matches TRBD2 (5 bases). V shed 0 bases and J shed 3 bases, with 10 bases lying between them. The germline V gene encodes CDR1 SGDLS and CDR2 YYNGEE. The CDR3 covers 15 residues. The CDR3 bases are TGTGCCAGCAGCGTAGCGGCGGGTAGCTACAATGAGCAGTTCTTC. Translating gives CASSVAAGSYNEQFF.